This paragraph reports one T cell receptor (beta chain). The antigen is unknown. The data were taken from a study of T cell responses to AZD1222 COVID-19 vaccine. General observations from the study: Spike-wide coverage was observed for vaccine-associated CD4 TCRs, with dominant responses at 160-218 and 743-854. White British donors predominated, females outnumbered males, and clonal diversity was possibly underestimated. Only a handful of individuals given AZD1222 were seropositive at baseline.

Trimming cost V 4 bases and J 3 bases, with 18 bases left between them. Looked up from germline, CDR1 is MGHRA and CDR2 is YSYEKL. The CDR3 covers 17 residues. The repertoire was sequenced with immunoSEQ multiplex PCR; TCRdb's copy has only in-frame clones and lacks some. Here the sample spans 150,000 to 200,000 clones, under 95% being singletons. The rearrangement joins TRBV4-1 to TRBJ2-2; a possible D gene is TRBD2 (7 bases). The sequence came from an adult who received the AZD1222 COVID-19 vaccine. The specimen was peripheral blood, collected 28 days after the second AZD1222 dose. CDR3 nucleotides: TGCGCCAGCAGCCTGCCGTCGGAAGGGGGGGACACCGGGGAGCTGTTTTTT. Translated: CASSLPSEGGDTGELFF.